This TCR beta chain was captured in a study of cytomegalovirus exposure and HLA in healthy donors. Study results and limitations: A later look showed TCR association rates differing by HLA locus, highest for DRB1 and lowest for HLA-C.

13 Jbeta primers and 60 Vbeta primers were used for the PCR. TCRdb's copy holds only in-frame clones and misses some; the assay was immunoSEQ multiplex PCR. The data contain about 110,000 clones, around 77% of them seen just once; the ten biggest clones take up roughly 3.5%. Points on this clone: Antigen specificity is unknown.

Per germline, CDR1 SGHTA and CDR2 FQGTGA. CDR3 length: 14 amino acids. Trimming stripped 7 bases from V and 0 bases from J, with 7 bases between. The clonotype comes from a human donor in good health. The gene calls are TRBV7-3 and TRBJ2-6; no clear D gene. Sequencing was carried out using PBMCs. The CDR3 sequence: CASTLSSGANVLTF. CDR3 nucleotide sequence: TGTGCCAGCACCCTCTCCTCTGGGGCCAACGTCCTGACTTTC. Looking up the rest from reference TRBV7-3 and TRBJ2-6 gives the full variable domain: GAGVSQTPSNKVTEKGKYVELRCDPISGHTALYWYRQSLGQGPEFLIYFQGTGAADDSGLPNDRFFAVRPEGSVSTLKIQRTERGDSAVYLCASTLSSGANVLTFGAGSRLTVL.